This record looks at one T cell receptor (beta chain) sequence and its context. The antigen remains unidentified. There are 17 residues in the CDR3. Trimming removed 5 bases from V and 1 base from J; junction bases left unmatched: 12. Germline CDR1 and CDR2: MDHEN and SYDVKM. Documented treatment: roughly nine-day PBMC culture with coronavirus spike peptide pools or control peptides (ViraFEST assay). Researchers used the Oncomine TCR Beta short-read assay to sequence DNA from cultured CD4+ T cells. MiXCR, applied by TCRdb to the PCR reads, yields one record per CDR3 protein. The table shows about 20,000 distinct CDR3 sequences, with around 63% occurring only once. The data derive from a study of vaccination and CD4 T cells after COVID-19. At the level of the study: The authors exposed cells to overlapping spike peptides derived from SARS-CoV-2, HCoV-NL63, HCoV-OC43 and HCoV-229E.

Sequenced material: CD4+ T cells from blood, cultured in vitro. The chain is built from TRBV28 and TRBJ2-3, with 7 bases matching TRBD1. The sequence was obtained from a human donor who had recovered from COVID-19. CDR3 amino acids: CASSPARQGPGTDTQYF. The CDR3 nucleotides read TGTGCCAGCAGTCCCGCCCGACAGGGACCGGGCACAGATACGCAGTATTTT.